This entry lists 22 T cell receptor beta chains sequenced from one sample in a study of T cells expressing NK-cell markers. With the 5' RACE reads reprocessed, TCRdb shows one record per CDR3 protein and no DNA. Its table lists about 460,000 distinct CDR3 sequences. The sequenced sample consisted of blood T cells: a sorted CD56 or NKG2C T cell subset, CD4+ or CD8+ T cells, or bulk PBMC T cells (not recorded which). Receptors were obtained from a woman in her forties or fifties in good health.

The chain employs TRBV5-5 and TRBJ1-1. The CDR3 consists of 15 residues. Germline V gene data show CDR1 as SGHKS and CDR2 as YYEKEE (reference sequence). The CDR3 sequence is CASSLLVGKVAEAFF.

The chain joins TRBV9 to TRBJ2-5; TCRdb designates TRBD2, a call that cannot be tested without DNA. Germline CDR1 is SGDLS and CDR2 is YYNGEE. CDR3 length equals 16 residues. The CDR3 protein is CASSVGTSGSKETQYF.

The chain couples TRBV12-3 or TRBV12-4 to TRBJ1-2; no DNA is available, so the TRBD1 call from TCRdb remains unchecked. There are 12 residues in the CDR3. CDR3 in amino acids: CASSWGGDGYTF.

The chain has TRBV10-3 and TRBJ2-3; absent DNA, TCRdb's TRBD1 call cannot be checked. Germline lookup yields CDR1 ENHRY and CDR2 SYGVKD. The CDR3 extends over 14 amino acids. The CDR3 reads CAISESTGGDTQYF.

CDR3 sequence reads: CASSLRSGLAGADEQFF. V is TRBV5-1 and J is TRBJ2-1; without DNA, the TCRdb call of TRBD2 cannot be checked. CDR1 is SGHRS, CDR2 YFSETQ, per germline. CDR3 length: 17 amino acids. Supplemented by reference TRBV5-1 and TRBJ2-1, the full variable domain reads KAGVTQTPRYLIKTRGQQVTLSCSPISGHRSVSWYQQTPGQGLQFLFEYFSETQRNKGNFPGRFSGRQFSNSRSEMNVSTLELGDSALYLCASSLRSGLAGADEQFFGPGTRLTVL.

The genes are TRBV30 and TRBJ2-3; TCRdb designates TRBD2, a call that cannot be tested without DNA. The CDR3 has 16 residues. Germline V lookup: CDR1 GTSNPN, CDR2 SVGIG (reference sequence). The CDR3 here is CAWSGGSGRKADTQYF.

The rearrangement links TRBV18 to TRBJ2-7; absent DNA, TCRdb's TRBD1 call cannot be checked. There are 14 residues in the CDR3. The germline V gene has CDR1 KGHSH and CDR2 LQKENI. The CDR3 here is CASSPPDGTGFRYF.

The chain carries TRBV5-1 and TRBJ1-5; TCRdb reports TRBD1, a call that lacks DNA to check it against. The CDR3 covers 16 residues. Looked up from germline, CDR1 is SGHRS and CDR2 is YFSETQ. CDR3 region: CASSLDPGASNQPQHF. Filled out from reference TRBV5-1 and TRBJ1-5, the complete variable domain reads KAGVTQTPRYLIKTRGQQVTLSCSPISGHRSVSWYQQTPGQGLQFLFEYFSETQRNKGNFPGRFSGRQFSNSRSEMNVSTLELGDSALYLCASSLDPGASNQPQHFGDGTRLSIL.

The rearrangement links TRBV5-1 to TRBJ2-2; the TCRdb D gene call, TRBD2, has no DNA to confirm it. Germline V gives CDR1 SGHRS, CDR2 YFSETQ. This CDR3 has 18 residues. CDR3 in amino acids: CASQRLAGGIHLTGELFF.

The chain is built from TRBV2 and TRBJ2-3; TCRdb outputs TRBD1, but without DNA this stays unchecked. The CDR3 has 15 residues. Germline CDR1 SNHLY, CDR2 FYNNEI. The CDR3 reads CASSYERDITDTQYF.

This chain uses TRBV20-1 with TRBJ2-7; checking the TCRdb D call of TRBD2 is not possible without DNA. The CDR3 spans 14 residues. Germline V lookup: CDR1 DFQATT, CDR2 SNEGSKA (reference sequence). CDR3 residues: CSARTSGLSYEQYF.

The V call is TRBV12-3 or TRBV12-4, the J call TRBJ1-1. The CDR3 is 13 residues long. The CDR3 reads CASSLAAAGEAFF.

The J gene is TRBJ2-1, the V gene TRBV5-1; as DNA is missing, the TRBD1 call by TCRdb cannot be tested. Germline V gene lookup returns CDR1 SGHRS and CDR2 YFSETQ. The CDR3 length is 15 residues. This CDR3 is CASSGVRGLNNEQFF.

V is TRBV5-1 and J is TRBJ2-1; TCRdb's D call of TRBD2 is untestable without DNA. Germline CDR1 and CDR2: SGHRS and YFSETQ. This CDR3 has 15 amino acids. CDR3 protein: CASSYETSGRGEQFF.

The chain joins TRBV19 to TRBJ1-5; checking the TCRdb D call of TRBD1 is not possible without DNA. The CDR3 extends over 15 amino acids. In germline, CDR1 is LNHDA, CDR2 SQIVND (reference sequence). CDR3 sequence reads: CASKKDRERNQPQHF.

The chain carries TRBV12-3 or TRBV12-4 and TRBJ2-1; TCRdb's assignment of TRBD2 cannot be checked, as there is no DNA. The CDR3 is made up of 14 amino acids. CDR3 sequence reads: CASSLAPLAYEQFF.

V usage is TRBV2 and J usage is TRBJ2-5; there is no DNA to check the TCRdb D call of TRBD1. This CDR3 has 15 residues. Germline V gene data show CDR1 as SNHLY and CDR2 as FYNNEI. The CDR3 sequence is CASRPRVGTQETQYF.

The chain employs TRBV10-1 and TRBJ1-1. The germline V gene encodes CDR1 WNHNN and CDR2 SYGVQD (reference sequence). This CDR3 spans 13 amino acids. CDR3 sequence reads: CASSEYGRTEAFF.

The chain joins TRBV20-1 to TRBJ2-3; there is no DNA to check the TCRdb D call of TRBD2. Germline V CDR1 and CDR2: DFQATT, SNEGSKA (reference sequence). The CDR3 spans 16 residues. CDR3 loop: CSAKILAGGDPHTQYF.

The gene calls are TRBV20-1 and TRBJ2-5; without DNA, the TCRdb call of TRBD2 cannot be checked. Looked up from germline, CDR1 is DFQATT and CDR2 is SNEGSKA (reference sequence). This CDR3 comprises 15 residues. The CDR3 loop reads CSARPTSGMWETQYF.

This chain links TRBV27 with TRBJ2-1; TCRdb gives TRBD1 as the D gene, but with no DNA this cannot be confirmed. The germline CDR1 and CDR2 sequences are MNHEY and SMNVEV (reference sequence). The CDR3 contains 14 residues. The CDR3 spells CASTVQGAYNEQFF.

This rearrangement joins TRBV2 to TRBJ1-4; TCRdb gives TRBD1 as the D gene, but with no DNA this cannot be confirmed. The CDR3 length is 13 residues. Germline CDR1 reads SNHLY; CDR2 reads FYNNEI. This CDR3 is CASRGVTNEKLFF.